The present T cell receptor (beta chain) was sequenced within a study of regulatory T cells in long-lasting Graves disease. Time point in this sample: persistent/refractory GD, antithyroid drugs over 5 years with positive TRAb. The TCR library was prepared using RNA isolated from PBMCs. This CDR3 spans 17 amino acids. Per germline, CDR1 SGHRS and CDR2 YFSETQ. V gave up 6 bases and J gave up 2 bases, with 24 bases separating them. CDR3 regions were amplified by Arm-PCR using iRepertoire HTBI primers to build TCR beta libraries. TCRdb reprocessed the multiplex PCR reads with MiXCR, giving one entry per CDR3 protein. The sample consists of 700,000 or so distinct CDR3 sequences, approximately 31% of them appearing once. This clonotype came up a few times.

This chain links TRBV5-1 with TRBJ2-7; a possible D gene is TRBD1 (6 bases). The TCR originated in a female donor with Graves disease. The sequencing used peripheral blood mononuclear cells (PBMCs), collected when the disease was refractory, from a patient treated with antithyroid drugs. The CDR3 region is CASTPFGGPNRAYEQYF. The CDR3 coding sequence is TGCGCCAGCACCCCCTTCGGAGGTCCAAACAGGGCCTACGAGCAGTACTTC.